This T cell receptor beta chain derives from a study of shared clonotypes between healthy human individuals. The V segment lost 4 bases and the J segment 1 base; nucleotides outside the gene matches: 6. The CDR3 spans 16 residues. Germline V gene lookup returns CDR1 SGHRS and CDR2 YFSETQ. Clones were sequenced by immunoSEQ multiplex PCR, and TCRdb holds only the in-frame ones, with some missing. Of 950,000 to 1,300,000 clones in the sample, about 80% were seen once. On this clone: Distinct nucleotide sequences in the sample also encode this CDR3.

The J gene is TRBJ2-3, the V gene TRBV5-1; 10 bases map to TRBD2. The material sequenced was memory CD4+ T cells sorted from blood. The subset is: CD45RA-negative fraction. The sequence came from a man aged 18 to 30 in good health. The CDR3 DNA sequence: TGCGCCAGCAGCCCACCTACTAGCGGGGGCACAGATACGCAGTATTTT. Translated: CASSPPTSGGTDTQYF. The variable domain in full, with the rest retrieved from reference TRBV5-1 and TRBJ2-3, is KAGVTQTPRYLIKTRGQQVTLSCSPISGHRSVSWYQQTPGQGLQFLFEYFSETQRNKGNFPGRFSGRQFSNSRSEMNVSTLELGDSALYLCASSPPTSGGTDTQYFGPGTRLTVL.